There are a few counts of the clone carrying this T cell receptor (beta chain). Amplified TCR beta CDR3 regions derived from RNA transcripts. HTBI primers were used for first-round RT-PCR of the TCR CDR3. TCRdb redid the calling of the multiplex PCR reads with MiXCR, one entry per CDR3 protein. The data show 500,000 to 650,000 distinct CDR3 sequences, with nearly 20% seen just once and roughly 47% held by the top ten. The data stem from a study of T cells in Graves' hyperthyroidism and ophthalmopathy. The germline V gene encodes CDR1 MNHEY and CDR2 SMNVEV (reference sequence). This CDR3 is built from 14 residues. The germline V and J ends were trimmed by 6 bases and 8 bases, with 16 bases remaining between them.

This sequence was found in a man aged 40-55 years with Graves' ophthalmopathy. The gene calls are TRBV27 and TRBJ1-4, with a tentative D call TRBD1 (5 bases). Sequencing was performed on blood. The CDR3 DNA is TGTGCCAGCAGATCAGGGACTTCCCAGGAAAAACTGTTTTTT. This gives the protein CASRSGTSQEKLFF. Together with reference TRBV27 and TRBJ1-4, the CDR3 gives the full variable domain: EAQVTQNPRYLITVTGKKLTVTCSQNMNHEYMSWYRQDPGLGLRQIYYSMNVEVTDKGDVPEGYKVSRKEKRNFPLILESPSPNQTSLYFCASRSGTSQEKLFFGSGTQLSVL.